This entry lists 13 T cell receptor beta chains sequenced from one sample in a study of T cell repertoires in cytomegalovirus infection. TCRdb re-called the reads with MiXCR, one entry per CDR3 protein. This sample has about 150,000 distinct CDR3 sequences, with roughly a quarter found just once. Sequencing was done on a sample of PBMCs. All receptors come from a human donor in good health (CMV status not recorded). Some clones in this sample may be carry-over from other donors' samples.

This clonotype appeared many times. The J gene is TRBJ2-4, the V gene TRBV28, with D possibly called TRBD1 or TRBD2 (5 bases each). V lost 3 bases, J lost 0 bases, and 15 bases lay in between. The CDR3 covers 17 residues. Germline CDR1 and CDR2: MDHEN and SYDVKM. Written as DNA, the CDR3 is TGTGCCAGCAGTTTTAAGGGACCGGCCTTAGCCAAAAACATTCAGTACTTC. This codes for CASSFKGPALAKNIQYF. Variable domain in full (rest from reference TRBV28 and TRBJ2-4): DVKVTQSSRYLVKRTGEKVFLECVQDMDHENMFWYRQDPGLGLRLIYFSYDVKMKEKGDIPEGYSVSREKKERFSLILESASTNQTSMYLCASSFKGPALAKNIQYFGAGTRLSVL.

The table lists this clonotype with a few counts. J is TRBJ2-7 and V is TRBV20-1; 7 bases agree with TRBD1. Germline assignment: CDR1 DFQATT and CDR2 SNEGSKA (reference sequence). The CDR3 covers 14 residues. V was clipped by 6 bases and J by 2 bases; unmatched bases: 10. In DNA, the CDR3 is TGCAGTGCGCTTGACAGGGAAGAGCCCTACGAGCAGTACTTC. Protein sequence: CSALDREEPYEQYF.

CDR3 sequence reads: CASSLTDKIRLITEAFF. The CDR3 DNA is TGTGCCAGCAGCTTAACGGACAAGATTCGGCTGATCACTGAAGCTTTCTTT. This chain connects TRBV11-3 to TRBJ1-1, with D perhaps matching TRBD1 (5 bases). The V end lost 2 bases, the J end lost 4 bases, and 20 bases lay between the germline ends. The CDR3 totals 17 residues. CDR1 is SGHNT, CDR2 YENEEA, per germline.

This clonotype was seen ten or more times. The chain joins TRBV28 to TRBJ1-1, with D tentatively TRBD1 (5 bases). Germline V gene data show CDR1 as MDHEN and CDR2 as SYDVKM. Trimming left V 6 bases short and J 4 bases short, with 18 bases between. CDR3 size: 15 residues. The CDR3 bases are TGTGCCAGCAGCCCCCCGCGGGGGAAGGGCACTGAAGCTTTCTTT. Protein sequence: CASSPPRGKGTEAFF.

In nucleotides, the CDR3 is TGTGCCAGCAGCCAAGATTGGAAGGGGCTTGCAGATACGCAGTATTTT. Its translation: CASSQDWKGLADTQYF. This chain links TRBV4-2 with TRBJ2-3; a weak D match, TRBD1 (5 bases). The length of the CDR3 is 16 residues. Germline lookup yields CDR1 LGHNA and CDR2 YNFKEQ. V was trimmed by 0 bases and J by 4 bases, leaving 14 bases between them.

This clonotype came up many times. The chain joins TRBV7-8 to TRBJ1-1, with D tentatively TRBD1 (5 bases). The CDR3 spans 16 residues. V lost 0 bases and J lost 4, with 15 bases in between. Per germline, CDR1 SGHVS and CDR2 FQNEAQ. CDR3 DNA sequence: TGTGCCAGCAGCTTAGCCGGGGGTTCGGGTTTCACTGAAGCTTTCTTT. Its protein is CASSLAGGSGFTEAFF.

The rearrangement uses TRBV30 and TRBJ2-7; 7 positions match TRBD1. V lost 3 bases and J lost 2; bases outside the gene matches: 7. Germline assignment: CDR1 GTSNPN and CDR2 SVGIG (reference sequence). The CDR3 runs to 14 residues. The CDR3 nucleotides read TGTGCCTGGAGCATAGGGACAGCCGCCTACGAGCAGTACTTC. This encodes CAWSIGTAAYEQYF. The full variable domain, with the rest looked up from reference TRBV30 and TRBJ2-7, is SQTIHQWPATLVQPVGSPLSLECTVEGTSNPNLYWYRQAAGRGLQLLFYSVGIGQISSEVPQNLSASRPQDRQFILSSKKLLLSDSGFYLCAWSIGTAAYEQYFGPGTRLTVT.

This chain connects TRBV3-1 to TRBJ2-7; 9 nucleotides match TRBD2. The length of the CDR3 is 15 residues. J lost 6 bases, V lost 2 bases, and 8 bases had no gene match. CDR1 is LGHDT and CDR2 is YNNKEL in the germline V gene (reference sequence). CDR3 region: CASSQPRSGSSEQYF. The CDR3 DNA reads TGTGCCAGCAGCCAACCGCGTAGCGGGAGCTCCGAGCAGTACTTC.

The chain has TRBV12-3 or TRBV12-4 and TRBJ2-5; 8 nucleotides agree with TRBD2. V shed 6 bases and J 4 bases; nucleotides not matched to a gene: 10. The CDR3 spans 15 residues. The CDR3 DNA reads TGTGCCAGCAGACTCGGGGGGGCCGGGGGAGAGACCCAGTACTTC. It translates to CASRLGGAGGETQYF.

The V and J genes are TRBV12-3 or TRBV12-4 and TRBJ2-1; D is perhaps TRBD1 (5 bases). Trimming took off 5 bases at V and 3 bases at J, with 8 bases between the two ends. CDR3 length equals 13 residues. CDR3 loop: CASSRQSYNEQFF. CDR3 in DNA: TGTGCCAGCAGTCGACAGAGCTACAATGAGCAGTTCTTC.

The J gene is TRBJ1-5, the V gene TRBV7-2; no clear D. The V gene's germline CDR1 is SGHTA and CDR2 FQGNSA. This CDR3 has 15 residues. The V and J ends lost 1 base and 0 bases respectively, with 7 bases between them. The CDR3 DNA follows: TGTGCCAGCAGCTTAGACTTCAATAGCAATCAGCCCCAGCATTTT. Encoded protein: CASSLDFNSNQPQHF.

This clonotype was observed many times. The rearrangement uses TRBV5-1 and TRBJ2-3, with 8 bases that match TRBD2. The CDR3 has 17 amino acids. CDR1 and CDR2 (germline): SGHRS, YFSETQ. V shed 5 bases and J 3 bases; nucleotides not matched to a gene: 14. The DNA of the CDR3 is TGCGCCAGCAGTAAGTGGATCCGGGAGGGCCGGACAGATACGCAGTATTTT. It codes for CASSKWIREGRTDTQYF.

This clonotype was detected only a few times. The chain is built from TRBV20-1 and TRBJ2-7, with unresolved D. CDR1 is DFQATT and CDR2 is SNEGSKA in the germline V gene (reference sequence). This CDR3 has 14 residues. The V end was cut by 0 bases, the J end by 2 bases, with 11 bases between. CDR3 amino acids: CSARDYTDPYEQYF. The CDR3 nucleotides read TGCAGTGCTAGAGATTACACGGACCCCTACGAGCAGTACTTC.